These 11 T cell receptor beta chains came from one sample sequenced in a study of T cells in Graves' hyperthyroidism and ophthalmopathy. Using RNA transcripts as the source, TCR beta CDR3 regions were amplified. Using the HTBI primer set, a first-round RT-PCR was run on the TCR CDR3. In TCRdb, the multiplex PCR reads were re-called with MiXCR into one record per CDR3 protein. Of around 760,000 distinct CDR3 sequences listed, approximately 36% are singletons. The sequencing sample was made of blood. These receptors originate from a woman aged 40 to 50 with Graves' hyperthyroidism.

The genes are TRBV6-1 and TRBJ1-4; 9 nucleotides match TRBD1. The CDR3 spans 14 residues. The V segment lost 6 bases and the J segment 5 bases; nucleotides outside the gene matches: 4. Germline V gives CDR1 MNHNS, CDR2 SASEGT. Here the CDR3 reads CASSRTGENEKLFF. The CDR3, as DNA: TGTGCCAGCAGCCGGACAGGGGAAAATGAAAAACTGTTTTTT.

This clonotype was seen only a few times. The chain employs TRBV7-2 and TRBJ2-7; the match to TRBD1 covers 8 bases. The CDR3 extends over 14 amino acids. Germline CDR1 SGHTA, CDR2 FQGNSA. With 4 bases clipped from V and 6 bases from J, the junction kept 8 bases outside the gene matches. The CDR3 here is CASSSPETGAEQYF. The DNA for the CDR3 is TGTGCCAGCAGCTCCCCGGAGACAGGGGCCGAGCAGTACTTC.

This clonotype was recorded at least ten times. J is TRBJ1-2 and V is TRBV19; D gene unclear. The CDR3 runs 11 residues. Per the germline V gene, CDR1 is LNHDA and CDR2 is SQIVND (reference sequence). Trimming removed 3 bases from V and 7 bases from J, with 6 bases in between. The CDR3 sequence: CASSIGTGYTF. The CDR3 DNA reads TGTGCCAGTAGTATCGGAACTGGCTACACCTTC.

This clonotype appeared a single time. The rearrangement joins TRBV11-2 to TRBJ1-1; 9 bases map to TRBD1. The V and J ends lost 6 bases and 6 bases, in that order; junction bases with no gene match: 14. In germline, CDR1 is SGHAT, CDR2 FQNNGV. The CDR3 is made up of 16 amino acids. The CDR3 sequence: CASSHITGGRDAEAFF. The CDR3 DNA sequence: TGTGCCAGCAGTCATATAACAGGGGGCCGGGACGCTGAAGCTTTCTTT.

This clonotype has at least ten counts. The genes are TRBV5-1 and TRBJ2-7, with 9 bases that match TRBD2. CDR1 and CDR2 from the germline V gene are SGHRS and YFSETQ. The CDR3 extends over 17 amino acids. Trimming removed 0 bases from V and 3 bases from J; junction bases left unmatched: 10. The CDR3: CASSLDNSGSSGYEQYF. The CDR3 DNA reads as TGCGCCAGCAGCTTGGACAATAGCGGGAGCTCAGGCTACGAGCAGTACTTC.

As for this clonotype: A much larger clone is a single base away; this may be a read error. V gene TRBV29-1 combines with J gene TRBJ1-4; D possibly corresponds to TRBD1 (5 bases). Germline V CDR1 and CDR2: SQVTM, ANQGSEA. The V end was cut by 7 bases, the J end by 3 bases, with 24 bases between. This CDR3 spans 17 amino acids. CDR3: CSGELGASGYPNEKLFF. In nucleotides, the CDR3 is TGCAGCGGTGAGCTCGGGGCCTCTGGCTATCCTAATGAAAAACTGTTTTTT.

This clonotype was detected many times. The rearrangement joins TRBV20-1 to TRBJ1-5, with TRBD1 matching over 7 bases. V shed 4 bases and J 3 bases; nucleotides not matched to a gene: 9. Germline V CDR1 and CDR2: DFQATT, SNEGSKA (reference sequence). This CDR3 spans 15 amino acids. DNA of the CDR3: TGCAGTGCTACTCAACCGGGACAGCTCAATCAGCCCCAGCATTTT. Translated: CSATQPGQLNQPQHF.

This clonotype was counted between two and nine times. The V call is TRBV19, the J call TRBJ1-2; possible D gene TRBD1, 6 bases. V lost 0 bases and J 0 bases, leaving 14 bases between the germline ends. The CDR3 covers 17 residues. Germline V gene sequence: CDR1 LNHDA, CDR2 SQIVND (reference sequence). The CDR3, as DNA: TGTGCCAGTAGTATAGATGGAGGACAGACAACTAACTATGGCTACACCTTC. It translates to CASSIDGGQTTNYGYTF.

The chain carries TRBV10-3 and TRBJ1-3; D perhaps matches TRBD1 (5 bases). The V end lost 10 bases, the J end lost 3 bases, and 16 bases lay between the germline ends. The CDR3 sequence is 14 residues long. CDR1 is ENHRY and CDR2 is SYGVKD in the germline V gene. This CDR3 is CATSLRGSGNTIYF. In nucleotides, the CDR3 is TGTGCCACCTCATTGAGGGGAAGTGGAAACACCATATATTTT.

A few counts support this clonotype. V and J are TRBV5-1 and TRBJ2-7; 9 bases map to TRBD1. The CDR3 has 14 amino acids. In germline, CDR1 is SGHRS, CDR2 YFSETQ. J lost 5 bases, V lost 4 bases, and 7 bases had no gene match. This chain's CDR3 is CASSLSWTGDEQYF. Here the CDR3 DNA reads TGCGCCAGCAGCCTTTCCTGGACAGGGGACGAGCAGTACTTC.

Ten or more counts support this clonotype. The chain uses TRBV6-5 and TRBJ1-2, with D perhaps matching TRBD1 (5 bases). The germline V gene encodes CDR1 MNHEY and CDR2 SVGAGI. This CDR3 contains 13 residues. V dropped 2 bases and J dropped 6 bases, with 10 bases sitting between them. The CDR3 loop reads CASSYRQNDGYTF. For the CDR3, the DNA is TGTGCCAGCAGTTACCGACAGAACGATGGCTACACCTTC.